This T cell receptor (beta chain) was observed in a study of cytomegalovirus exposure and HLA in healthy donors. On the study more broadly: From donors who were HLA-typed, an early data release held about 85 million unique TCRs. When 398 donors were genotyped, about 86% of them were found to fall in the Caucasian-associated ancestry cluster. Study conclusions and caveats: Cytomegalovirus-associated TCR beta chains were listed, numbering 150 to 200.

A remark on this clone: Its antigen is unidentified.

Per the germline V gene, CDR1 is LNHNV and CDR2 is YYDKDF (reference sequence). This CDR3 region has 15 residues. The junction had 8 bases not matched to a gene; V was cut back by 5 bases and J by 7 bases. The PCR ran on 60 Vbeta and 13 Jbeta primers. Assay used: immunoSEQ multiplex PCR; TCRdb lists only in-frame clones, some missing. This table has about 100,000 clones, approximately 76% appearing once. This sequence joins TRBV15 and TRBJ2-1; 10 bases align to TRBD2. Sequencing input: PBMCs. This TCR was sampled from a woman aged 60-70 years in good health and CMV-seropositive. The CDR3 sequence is CATSRAGGPGNEQFF. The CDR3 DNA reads TGTGCCACCAGCCGAGCGGGAGGGCCGGGAAATGAGCAGTTCTTC. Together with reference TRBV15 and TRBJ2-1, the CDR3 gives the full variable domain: DAMVIQNPRYQVTQFGKPVTLSCSQTLNHNVMYWYQQKSSQAPKLLFHYYDKDFNNEADTPDNFQSRRPNTSFCFLDIRSPGLGDTAMYLCATSRAGGPGNEQFFGPGTRLTVL.